The 10 T cell receptor beta chains reported below all come from one sample, sequenced in a study of cytomegalovirus exposure and HLA in healthy donors. Primers included in the PCR were 60 Vbeta and 13 Jbeta primers. The method was immunoSEQ multiplex PCR; TCRdb's version includes in-frame clones alone and lacks a portion of them. The data hold around 180,000 clones, with roughly 87% observed a single time. The source material was PBMCs. All receptors derive from a girl in the first two years of life in good health and CMV-seronegative.

The genes are TRBV19 and TRBJ2-3, with D perhaps TRBD1 (5 bases). The CDR3 totals 13 residues. Trimming took 6 bases from V and 3 from J, leaving 10 bases between them. From germline, CDR1 is LNHDA and CDR2 SQIVND (reference sequence). The CDR3 is CASSNPGTDTQYF. The CDR3 coding sequence is TGTGCCAGTAGCAACCCAGGGACAGATACGCAGTATTTT.

The gene calls are TRBV11-3 and TRBJ2-1, with a possible D match to TRBD2 (5 bases). V shed 1 base and J shed 9 bases, with 7 bases lying between them. The germline CDR1 and CDR2 sequences are SGHNT and YENEEA. The CDR3 is 12 residues long. The CDR3 loop is CASSLGGREQFF. In nucleotides, the CDR3 is TGTGCCAGCAGCTTAGGAGGGCGTGAGCAGTTCTTC.

This chain uses TRBV7-9 with TRBJ2-5; D is possibly TRBD1 (5 bases). This CDR3 is 16 amino acids long. With 1 base removed from V and 2 bases from J, the gap between germline ends came to 14 bases. CDR1 and CDR2 (germline): SEHNR, FQNEAQ (reference sequence). CDR3 residues: CASSLDPRTQQETQYF. CDR3 nucleotides: TGTGCCAGCAGCTTAGATCCCCGGACACAGCAAGAGACCCAGTACTTC. Looking up the rest from reference TRBV7-9 and TRBJ2-5 gives the full variable domain: DTGVSQNPRHKITKRGQNVTFRCDPISEHNRLYWYRQTLGQGPEFLTYFQNEAQLEKSRLLSDRFSAERPKGSFSTLEIQRTEQGDSAMYLCASSLDPRTQQETQYFGPGTRLLVL.

This rearrangement joins TRBV5-4 to TRBJ2-1; TRBD2 is a possible D gene (6 bases). In germline, CDR1 is SGHNT, CDR2 YYREEE (reference sequence). Trimming removed 3 bases from V and 4 bases from J, with 17 bases in between. This CDR3 contains 16 residues. CDR3 coding DNA: TGTGCCAGCAGCTCAGGTAGGGAGGCATCGTACAATGAGCAGTTCTTC. It translates to CASSSGREASYNEQFF.

This clone was seen a single time. The genes are TRBV30 and TRBJ2-2; 9 bases align to TRBD1. The CDR3 totals 16 residues. The J segment lost 2 bases and the V segment lost 7 bases, leaving 11 bases of the junction unmatched. CDR1 is GTSNPN and CDR2 is SVGIG in the germline V gene (reference sequence). The CDR3 here is CASPGQGNPNTGELFF. DNA for the CDR3: TGTGCCTCCCCGGGACAGGGTAATCCTAACACCGGGGAGCTGTTTTTT.

This chain uses TRBV30 with TRBJ1-1; 7 bases line up with TRBD1. Germline V gene lookup returns CDR1 GTSNPN and CDR2 SVGIG (reference sequence). The V and J ends lost 0 bases and 1 base, in that order; junction bases with no gene match: 11. This CDR3 contains 17 residues. CDR3 residues: CAWSVRDRPLGNTEAFF. CDR3 DNA: TGTGCCTGGAGTGTACGGGACAGACCATTGGGGAACACTGAAGCTTTCTTT.

The V call is TRBV6-6, the J call TRBJ1-5; D is perhaps TRBD1 (6 bases). The CDR3 spans 15 residues. Deletions cut 2 bases from V and 4 bases from J, with 12 bases between. CDR1 and CDR2 (germline): MNHNY, SVGAGI (reference sequence). The CDR3 here is CASSYRDTWNQPQHF. The CDR3 nucleotides are TGTGCCAGCAGTTACCGGGACACGTGGAATCAGCCCCAGCATTTT.

The V call is TRBV30, the J call TRBJ2-5; 9 nucleotides align to TRBD2. CDR3 size: 15 residues. The trim removed 4 bases at V and 1 base at J, leaving 7 bases unmatched. CDR1 is GTSNPN, CDR2 SVGIG, per germline (reference sequence). As DNA, the CDR3 is TGTGCCTGGAATCGTGCGACTAGCGGCCAAGAGACCCAGTACTTC. Translated: CAWNRATSGQETQYF.

Worth noting for this clone: Relative to the germline gene, one junction end is altered; a read error may explain this. CDR3 sequence (DNA): TGTTCCAGCAGCTCTCCGGGGGCCTACGAGCAGTACTTC. This gives the protein CSSSSPGAYEQYF. The chain is built from TRBV7-9 and TRBJ2-7; tentatively, D is TRBD2 (6 bases). This CDR3 is 13 amino acids long. CDR1 is SEHNR, CDR2 FQNEAQ, per germline (reference sequence).

This chain uses TRBV5-4 with TRBJ1-4; TRBD1 might be the D (6 bases). There are 15 residues in the CDR3. V was cut by 4 bases and J by 8 bases, with 18 bases left in between. Germline V gene sequence: CDR1 SGHNT, CDR2 YYREEE (reference sequence). CDR3 residues: CASSPQGGPQEKLFF. The DNA for the CDR3 is TGTGCCAGCAGCCCCCAAGGGGGTCCGCAGGAAAAACTGTTTTTT. The full variable domain, completed using reference TRBV5-4 and TRBJ1-4, is ETGVTQSPTHLIKTRGQQVTLRCSSQSGHNTVSWYQQALGQGPQFIFQYYREEENGRGNFPPRFSGLQFPNYSSELNVNALELDDSALYLCASSPQGGPQEKLFFGSGTQLSVL.